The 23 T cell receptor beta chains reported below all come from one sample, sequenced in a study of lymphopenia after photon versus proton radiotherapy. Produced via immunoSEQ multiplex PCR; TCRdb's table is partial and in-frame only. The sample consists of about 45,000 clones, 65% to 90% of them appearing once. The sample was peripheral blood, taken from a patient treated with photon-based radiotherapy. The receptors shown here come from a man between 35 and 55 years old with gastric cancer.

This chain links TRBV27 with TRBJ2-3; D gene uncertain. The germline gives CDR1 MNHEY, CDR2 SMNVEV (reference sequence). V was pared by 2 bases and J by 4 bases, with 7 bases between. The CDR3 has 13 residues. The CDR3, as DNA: TGTGCCAGCAGTTTAGGAAGGGCAGATACGCAGTATTTT. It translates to CASSLGRADTQYF.

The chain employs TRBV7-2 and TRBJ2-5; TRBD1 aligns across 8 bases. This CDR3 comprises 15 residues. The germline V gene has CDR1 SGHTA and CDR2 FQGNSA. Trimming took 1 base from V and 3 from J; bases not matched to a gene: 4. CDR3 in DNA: TGTGCCAGCAGCTTAGGGTCGGGACAGGAAGAGACCCAGTACTTC. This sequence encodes CASSLGSGQEETQYF.

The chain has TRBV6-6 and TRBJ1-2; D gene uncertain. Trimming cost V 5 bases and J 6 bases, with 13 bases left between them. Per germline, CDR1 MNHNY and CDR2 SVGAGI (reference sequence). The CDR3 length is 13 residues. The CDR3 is CASSPRTVDGYTF. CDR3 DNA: TGTGCCAGCAGTCCTCGGACGGTGGATGGCTACACCTTC.

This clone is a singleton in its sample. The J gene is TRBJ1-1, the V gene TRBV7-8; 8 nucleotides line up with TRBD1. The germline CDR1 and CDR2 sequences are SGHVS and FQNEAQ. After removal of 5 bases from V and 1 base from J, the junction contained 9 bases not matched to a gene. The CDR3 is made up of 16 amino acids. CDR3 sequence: CASSRPRQGANTEAFF. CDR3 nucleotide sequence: TGTGCCAGCAGCCGTCCCCGGCAGGGGGCGAACACTGAAGCTTTCTTT.

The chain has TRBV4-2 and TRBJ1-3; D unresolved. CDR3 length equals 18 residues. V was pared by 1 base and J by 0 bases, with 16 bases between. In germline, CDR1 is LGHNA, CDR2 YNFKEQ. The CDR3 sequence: CASSQVWREPHSGNTIYF. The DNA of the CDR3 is TGTGCCAGCAGCCAAGTTTGGCGGGAGCCTCACTCTGGAAACACCATATATTTT.

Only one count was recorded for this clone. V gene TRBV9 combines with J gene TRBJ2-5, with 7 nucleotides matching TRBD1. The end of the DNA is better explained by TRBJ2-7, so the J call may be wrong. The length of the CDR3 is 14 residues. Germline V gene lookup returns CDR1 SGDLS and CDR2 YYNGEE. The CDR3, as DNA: TGTGCCAGCAGCGGTCGACAGGGTCTCTACGAGCAGTACTTC. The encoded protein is CASSGRQGLYEQYF.

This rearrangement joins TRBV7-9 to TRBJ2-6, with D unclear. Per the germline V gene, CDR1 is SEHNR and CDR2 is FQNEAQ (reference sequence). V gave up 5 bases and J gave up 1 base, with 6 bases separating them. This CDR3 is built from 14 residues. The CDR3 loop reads CASSPWSGANVLTF. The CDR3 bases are TGTGCCAGCAGCCCTTGGTCTGGGGCCAACGTCCTGACTTTC.

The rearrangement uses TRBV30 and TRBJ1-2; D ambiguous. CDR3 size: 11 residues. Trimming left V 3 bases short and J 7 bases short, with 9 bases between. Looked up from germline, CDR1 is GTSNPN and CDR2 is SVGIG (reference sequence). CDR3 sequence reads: CAWSLGRGYTF. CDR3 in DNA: TGTGCCTGGAGCCTGGGCCGTGGCTACACCTTC.

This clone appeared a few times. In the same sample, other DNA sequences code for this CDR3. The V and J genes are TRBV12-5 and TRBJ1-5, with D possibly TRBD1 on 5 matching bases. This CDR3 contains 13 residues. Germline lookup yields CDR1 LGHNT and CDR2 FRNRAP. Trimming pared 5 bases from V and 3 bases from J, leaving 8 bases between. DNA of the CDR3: TGTGCTAGTGGTCCGGACATCAATCAGCCCCAGCATTTT. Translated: CASGPDINQPQHF.

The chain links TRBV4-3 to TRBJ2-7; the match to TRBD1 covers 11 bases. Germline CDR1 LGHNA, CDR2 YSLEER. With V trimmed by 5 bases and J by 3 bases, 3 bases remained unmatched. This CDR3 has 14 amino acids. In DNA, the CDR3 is TGCGCCAGCAGCAGGGGGACAGGGGGCTACGAGCAGTACTTC. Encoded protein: CASSRGTGGYEQYF.

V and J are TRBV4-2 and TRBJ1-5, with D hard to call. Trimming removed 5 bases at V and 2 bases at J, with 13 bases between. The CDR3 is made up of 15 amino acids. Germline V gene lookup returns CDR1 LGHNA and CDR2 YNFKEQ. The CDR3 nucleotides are TGTGCCAGCAGCTATCGGGAAGAAGGCAATCAGCCCCAGCATTTT. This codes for CASSYREEGNQPQHF.

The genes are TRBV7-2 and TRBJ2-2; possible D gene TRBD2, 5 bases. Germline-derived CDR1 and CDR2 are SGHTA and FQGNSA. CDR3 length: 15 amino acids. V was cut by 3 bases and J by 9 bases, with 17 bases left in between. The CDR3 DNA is TGTGCCAGCAGCTTCGGGCTAGCTGGCCCCAGGGAGCTGTTTTTT. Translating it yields CASSFGLAGPRELFF. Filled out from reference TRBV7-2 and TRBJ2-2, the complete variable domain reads GAGVSQSPSNKVTEKGKDVELRCDPISGHTALYWYRQSLGQGLEFLIYFQGNSAPDKSGLPSDRFSAERTGGSVSTLTIQRTQQEDSAVYLCASSFGLAGPRELFFGEGSRLTVL.

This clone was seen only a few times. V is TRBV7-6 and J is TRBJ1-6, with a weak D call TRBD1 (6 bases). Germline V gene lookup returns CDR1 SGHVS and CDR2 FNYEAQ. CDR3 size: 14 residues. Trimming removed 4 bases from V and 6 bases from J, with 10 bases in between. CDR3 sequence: CASSSGTRNSPLHF. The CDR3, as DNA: TGTGCCAGCAGCTCCGGGACACGTAATTCACCCCTCCACTTT.

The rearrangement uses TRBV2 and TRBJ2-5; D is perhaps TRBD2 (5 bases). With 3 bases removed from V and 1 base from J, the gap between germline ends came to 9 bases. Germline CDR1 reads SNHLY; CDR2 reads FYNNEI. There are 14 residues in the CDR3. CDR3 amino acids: CASSEEAAQETQYF. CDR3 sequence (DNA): TGTGCCAGCAGTGAGGAGGCAGCCCAAGAGACCCAGTACTTC.

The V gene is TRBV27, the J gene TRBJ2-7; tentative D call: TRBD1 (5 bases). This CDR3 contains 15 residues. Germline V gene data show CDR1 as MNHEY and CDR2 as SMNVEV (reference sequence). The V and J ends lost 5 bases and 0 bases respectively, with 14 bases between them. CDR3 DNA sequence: TGTGCCAGCAGTCCTAGGCAGGGTCTCTCCTACGAGCAGTACTTC. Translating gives CASSPRQGLSYEQYF.

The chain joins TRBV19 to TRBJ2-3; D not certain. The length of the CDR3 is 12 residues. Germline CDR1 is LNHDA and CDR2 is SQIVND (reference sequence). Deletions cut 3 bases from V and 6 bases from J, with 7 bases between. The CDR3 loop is CASSISRDTQYF. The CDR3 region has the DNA TGTGCCAGTAGTATTTCCCGGGATACGCAGTATTTT.

CDR3 region: CASSLGPGQTGELFF. CDR3 DNA: TGTGCCAGCAGCTTAGGGCCGGGACAGACCGGGGAGCTGTTTTTT. The chain combines TRBV7-2 with TRBJ2-2, with 7 bases identical to TRBD1. The CDR3 consists of 15 residues. The J segment lost 5 bases and the V segment lost 1 base, leaving 4 bases of the junction unmatched. The germline gives CDR1 SGHTA, CDR2 FQGNSA.

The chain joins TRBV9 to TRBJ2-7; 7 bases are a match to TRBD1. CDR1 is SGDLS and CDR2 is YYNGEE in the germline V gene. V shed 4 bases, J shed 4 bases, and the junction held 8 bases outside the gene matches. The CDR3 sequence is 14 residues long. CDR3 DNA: TGTGCCAGCAGCCCACATCCGGACAGGTACGAGCAGTACTTC. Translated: CASSPHPDRYEQYF.

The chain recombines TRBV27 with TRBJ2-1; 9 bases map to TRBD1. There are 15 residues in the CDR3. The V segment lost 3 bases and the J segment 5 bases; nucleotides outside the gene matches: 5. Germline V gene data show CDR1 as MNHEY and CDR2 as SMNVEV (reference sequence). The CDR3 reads CASSFWDRVHNEQFF. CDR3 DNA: TGTGCCAGCAGTTTCTGGGACAGGGTTCACAATGAGCAGTTCTTC.

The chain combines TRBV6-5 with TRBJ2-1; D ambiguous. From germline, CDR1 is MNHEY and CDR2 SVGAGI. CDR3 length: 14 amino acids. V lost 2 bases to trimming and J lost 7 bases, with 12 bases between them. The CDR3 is CASSYGQPWNEQFF. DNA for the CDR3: TGTGCCAGCAGTTACGGGCAGCCTTGGAATGAGCAGTTCTTC.

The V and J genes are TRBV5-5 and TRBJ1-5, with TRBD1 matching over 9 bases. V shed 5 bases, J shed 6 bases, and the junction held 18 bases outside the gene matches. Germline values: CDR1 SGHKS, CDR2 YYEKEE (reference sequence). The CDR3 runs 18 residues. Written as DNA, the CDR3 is TGTGCCAGCAGTGCGACCGACCTATGGACAGGGGAGAGTCAGCCCCAGCATTTT. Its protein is CASSATDLWTGESQPQHF.

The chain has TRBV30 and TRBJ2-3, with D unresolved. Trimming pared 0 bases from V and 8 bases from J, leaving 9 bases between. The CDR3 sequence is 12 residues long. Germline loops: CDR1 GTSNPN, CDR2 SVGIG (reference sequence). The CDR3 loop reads CAWSVPMTTQYF. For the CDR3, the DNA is TGTGCCTGGAGTGTACCCATGACTACGCAGTATTTT.

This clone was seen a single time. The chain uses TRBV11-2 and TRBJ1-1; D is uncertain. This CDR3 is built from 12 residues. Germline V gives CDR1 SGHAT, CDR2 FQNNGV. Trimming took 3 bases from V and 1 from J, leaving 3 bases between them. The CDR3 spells CASSFGNTEAFF. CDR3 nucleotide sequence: TGTGCCAGCAGCTTCGGGAACACTGAAGCTTTCTTT.